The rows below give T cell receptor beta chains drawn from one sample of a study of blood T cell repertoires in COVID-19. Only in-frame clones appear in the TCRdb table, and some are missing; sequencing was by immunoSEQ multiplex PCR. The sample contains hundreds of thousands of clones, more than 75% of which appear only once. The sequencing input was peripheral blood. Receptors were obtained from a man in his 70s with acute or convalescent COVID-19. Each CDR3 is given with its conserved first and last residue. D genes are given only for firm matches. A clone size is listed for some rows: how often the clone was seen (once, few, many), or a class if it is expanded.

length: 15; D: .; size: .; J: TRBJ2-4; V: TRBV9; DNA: TGTGCCAGCAGCGTAGGTTCGGGAGCGGGAAACATTCAGTACTTC; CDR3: CASSVGSGAGNIQYF
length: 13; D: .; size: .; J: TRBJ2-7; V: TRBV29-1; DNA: TGCAGCGTTGTTCTAGGCTTACCCCACGAGCAGTACTTC; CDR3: CSVVLGLPHEQYF
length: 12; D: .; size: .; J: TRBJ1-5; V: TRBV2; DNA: TGTGCCACACAGGATAGCAATCAGCCCCAGCATTTT; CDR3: CATQDSNQPQHF
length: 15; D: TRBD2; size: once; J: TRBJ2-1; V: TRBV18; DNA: TGTGCCAGCTCACCGATGGCTAGCGGGAGCAATGAGCAGTTCTTC; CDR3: CASSPMASGSNEQFF
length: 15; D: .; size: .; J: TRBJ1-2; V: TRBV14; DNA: TGTGCCAGCAGCCAAGGGCGCGACAGCCACTATGGCTACACCTTC; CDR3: CASSQGRDSHYGYTF
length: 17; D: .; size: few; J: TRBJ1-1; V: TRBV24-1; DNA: TGTGCCACCAGTGATTTGAAAGAGAACAGTAAGAACACTGAAGCTTTCTTT; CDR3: CATSDLKENSKNTEAFF
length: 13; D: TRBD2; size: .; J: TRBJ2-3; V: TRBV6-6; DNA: TGTGCCAGCAACAGCGGGAGGACAGATACGCAGTATTTT; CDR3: CASNSGRTDTQYF
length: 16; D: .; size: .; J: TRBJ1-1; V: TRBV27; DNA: TGTGCCAGCAGTCGAGTTTTATCAACCCGAAACACTGAAGCTTTCTTT; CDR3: CASSRVLSTRNTEAFF
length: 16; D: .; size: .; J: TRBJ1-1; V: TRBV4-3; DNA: TGCGCCAGCAGCCAAGCCAGTGCCGGGATGAACACTGAAGCTTTCTTT; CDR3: CASSQASAGMNTEAFF
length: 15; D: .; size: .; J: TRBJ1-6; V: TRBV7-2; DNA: TGTGCCAGCAGCTTAGTTACAGGTTCTAATTCACCCCTCCACTTT; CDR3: CASSLVTGSNSPLHF
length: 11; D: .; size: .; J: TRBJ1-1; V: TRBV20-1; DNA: TGCAGTGCTAGTGAAGACAGGGAAGCTTTCTTT; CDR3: CSASEDREAFF
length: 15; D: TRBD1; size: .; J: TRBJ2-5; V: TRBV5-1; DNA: TGCGCCAGCAGCACTACTAGACAGGGATGGGAGACCCAGTACTTC; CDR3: CASSTTRQGWETQYF
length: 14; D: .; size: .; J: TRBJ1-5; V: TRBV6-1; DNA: TGTGCCAGCAGTGAAGTCGGTAACGCCCAGCCCCAGCATTTT; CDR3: CASSEVGNAQPQHF
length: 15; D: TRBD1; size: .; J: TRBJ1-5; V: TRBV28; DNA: TGTGCCAGCAGTTCCACAGGGGAGAACAATCAGCCCCAGCATTTT; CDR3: CASSSTGENNQPQHF
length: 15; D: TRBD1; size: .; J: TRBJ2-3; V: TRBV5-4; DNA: TGTGCCAGCAGCCCAGGGGACAGGAGCACAGATACGCAGTATTTT; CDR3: CASSPGDRSTDTQYF
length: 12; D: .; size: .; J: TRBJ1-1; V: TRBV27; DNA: TGTGCCAGCAGTTTACCCGGGACAGAAGCTTTCTTT; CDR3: CASSLPGTEAFF
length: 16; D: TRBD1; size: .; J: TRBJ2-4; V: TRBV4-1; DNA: TGCGCCAGCAGCCACACCGACAGGGGGGCCAAAAACATTCAGTACTTC; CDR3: CASSHTDRGAKNIQYF
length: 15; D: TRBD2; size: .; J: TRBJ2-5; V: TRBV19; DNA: TGTGCCAGTAGTACGGTAGCGGGGGGGAAAGAGACCCAGTACTTC; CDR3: CASSTVAGGKETQYF
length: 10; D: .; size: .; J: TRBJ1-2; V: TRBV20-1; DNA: TGCAGTGCTACTCACTATGGCTACACCTTC; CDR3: CSATHYGYTF
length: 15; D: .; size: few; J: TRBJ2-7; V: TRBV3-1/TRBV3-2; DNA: TGTGCCAGCAGCCAAGAGTGGAATAGCGGCGCGGTGCAGTACTTC; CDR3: CASSQEWNSGAVQYF
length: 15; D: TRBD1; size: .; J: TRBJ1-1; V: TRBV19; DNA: TGTGCCAGTAGTCAGGGGACAGGGGAAAACACTGAAGCTTTCTTT; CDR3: CASSQGTGENTEAFF
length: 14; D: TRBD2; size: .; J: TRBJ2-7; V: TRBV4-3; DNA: TGCGCCAGCAGCCAAGTTGGCGGGAGCGACGAGCAGTACTTC; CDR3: CASSQVGGSDEQYF
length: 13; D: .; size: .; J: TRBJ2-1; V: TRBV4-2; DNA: TGTGCCAGCAGCCCGACTGGCGGAAATGAGCAGTTCTTC; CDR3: CASSPTGGNEQFF
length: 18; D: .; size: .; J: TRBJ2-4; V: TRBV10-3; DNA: TGTGCCATCAGCTTGACAGGGCCGCGACTAGTAGCCAAAAACATTCAGTACTTC; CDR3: CAISLTGPRLVAKNIQYF
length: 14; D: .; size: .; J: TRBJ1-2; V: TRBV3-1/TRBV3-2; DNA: TGTGCCAGCAGCCCGTCGGGGTCAAACTATGGCTACACCTTC; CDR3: CASSPSGSNYGYTF
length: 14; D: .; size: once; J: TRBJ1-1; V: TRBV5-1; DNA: TGCGCCAGCAGCTCGGGGGGTGGGAACACTGAAGCTTTCTTT; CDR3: CASSSGGGNTEAFF
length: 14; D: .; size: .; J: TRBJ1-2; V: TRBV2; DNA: TGTGCCAGCGGTAAATCCCTCGGCGGCTATGGCTACACCTTC; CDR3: CASGKSLGGYGYTF
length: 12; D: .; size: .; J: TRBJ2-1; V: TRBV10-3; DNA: TGTGCCGCCGGACAGCTCTCCTATGAGCAGTTCTTC; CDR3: CAAGQLSYEQFF
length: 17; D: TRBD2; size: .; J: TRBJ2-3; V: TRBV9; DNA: TGTGCCAGCAGCGTAGCGACTAGCGGGAGTGGCACAGATACGCAGTATTTT; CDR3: CASSVATSGSGTDTQYF
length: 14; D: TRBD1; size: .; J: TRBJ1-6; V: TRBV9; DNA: TGTGCCAGCAGCGCCCGGGACAGAAATTCACCCCTCCACTTT; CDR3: CASSARDRNSPLHF
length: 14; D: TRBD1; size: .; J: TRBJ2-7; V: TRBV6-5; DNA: TGTGCCAGCAGGGGATGGGACAGGGCCGGCGAGCAGTACTTC; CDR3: CASRGWDRAGEQYF
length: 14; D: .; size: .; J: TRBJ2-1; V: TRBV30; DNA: TGTGCCTGGAACCCGCAGGGGACCTACAATGAGCAGTTCTTC; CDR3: CAWNPQGTYNEQFF